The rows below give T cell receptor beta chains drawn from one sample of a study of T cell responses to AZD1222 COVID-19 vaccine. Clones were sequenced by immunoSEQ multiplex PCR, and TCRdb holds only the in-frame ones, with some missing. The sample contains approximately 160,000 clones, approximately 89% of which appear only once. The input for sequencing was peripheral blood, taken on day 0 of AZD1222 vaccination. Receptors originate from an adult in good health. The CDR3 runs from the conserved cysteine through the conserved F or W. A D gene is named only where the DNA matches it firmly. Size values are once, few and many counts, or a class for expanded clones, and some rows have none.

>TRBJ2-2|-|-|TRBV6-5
TGTGCCAGCAGTTACGGGCGAACGAACACCGGGGAGCTGTTTTTT
CASSYGRTNTGELFF
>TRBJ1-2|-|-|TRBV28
TGTGCCAGCAGTCTGGGGGCAGGGAATGGCTACACCTTC
CASSLGAGNGYTF
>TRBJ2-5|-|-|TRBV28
TGTGCCAGCAGATCACCCCAACAGGGTTGGGAGACCCAGTACTTC
CASRSPQQGWETQYF
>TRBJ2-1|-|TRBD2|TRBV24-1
TGTGCCACCAGTGATCGGACTAGCGGAGGCAGTTACAATGAGCAGTTCTTC
CATSDRTSGGSYNEQFF
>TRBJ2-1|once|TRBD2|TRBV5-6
TGTGCCAGCAGCTTGTTTCTCCGGGCGGGGGGGAATGAGCAGTTCTTC
CASSLFLRAGGNEQFF
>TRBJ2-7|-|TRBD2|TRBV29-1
TGCAGCTTCGTAGCGGGAGCTCCCTACGAGCAGTACTTC
CSFVAGAPYEQYF
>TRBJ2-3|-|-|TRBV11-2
TGTGCCAGCAGTCTTCCCTTCCGTAGGAGGTCCAATACGCAGTATTTT
CASSLPFRRRSNTQYF
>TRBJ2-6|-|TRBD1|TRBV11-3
TGTGCCAGCAGCTTAGGGGGGACAGGTCTCGCCGGGGCCAACGTCCTGACTTTC
CASSLGGTGLAGANVLTF
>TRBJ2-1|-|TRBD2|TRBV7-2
TGTGCCAGCAGCTTAGGTCTAGCGGGAGTAGATGAGCAGTTCTTC
CASSLGLAGVDEQFF
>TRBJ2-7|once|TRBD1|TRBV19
TGTGCCAGTAGTGTGACAGGGAATAGGTGGGAGCAGTACTTC
CASSVTGNRWEQYF
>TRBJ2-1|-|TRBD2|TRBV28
TGTGCCAGCAGTTTATGGACGGAGCGGGAGATTCCCAATGAGCAGTTCTTC
CASSLWTEREIPNEQFF
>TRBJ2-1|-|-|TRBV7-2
TGTGCCAGCAGCTTTGGGACTTACTCCTACAATGAGCAGTTCTTC
CASSFGTYSYNEQFF
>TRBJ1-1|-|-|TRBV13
TGTGCCAGCAGTCTCGCCGGGGAGGACACTGAAGCTTTCTTT
CASSLAGEDTEAFF
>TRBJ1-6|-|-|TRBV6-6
TGTGCCAGCAGTCACAGGGTTCGGGGCTCCTATAATTCACCCCTCCACTTT
CASSHRVRGSYNSPLHF
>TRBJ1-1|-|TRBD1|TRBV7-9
TGTGCCAGCAGCCCGAGAGGGGGCAACACTGAAGCTTTCTTT
CASSPRGGNTEAFF
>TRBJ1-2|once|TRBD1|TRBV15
TGTGCCACCAGCAGAGATCGGACAGGTCCTCACGGCTACACCTTC
CATSRDRTGPHGYTF
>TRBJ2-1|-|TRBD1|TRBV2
TGTGCCAGCAAAGTAGGACAGGTGCAGTTCTTC
CASKVGQVQFF
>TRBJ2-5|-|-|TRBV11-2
TGTGCCAGCAGCTTAGGTACGGGGCGAGAGACCCAGTACTTC
CASSLGTGRETQYF
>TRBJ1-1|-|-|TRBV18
TGTGCCAGCTCCAAGCACAGGGACACTGAAGCTTTCTTT
CASSKHRDTEAFF
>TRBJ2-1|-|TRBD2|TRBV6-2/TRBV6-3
TGTGCCAGCAGTTACGAGGGAGGGCAAGAACAGTCGGCGATGGGTGAGCAGTTCTTC
CASSYEGGQEQSAMGEQFF
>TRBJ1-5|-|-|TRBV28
TGTGCCAGCAGTTTGGGGGGCCAGGGGAGGTTAAGCAATCAGCCCCAGCATTTT
CASSLGGQGRLSNQPQHF
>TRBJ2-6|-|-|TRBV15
TGTGCCACCAGCAGAGGGCATCTCTCTGGGGCCAACGTCCTGACTTTC
CATSRGHLSGANVLTF
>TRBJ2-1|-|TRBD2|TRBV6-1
TGTGCCAGCAGTGAGCAGCGGGAGCGGGTATTTGAGCAGTTCTTC
CASSEQRERVFEQFF
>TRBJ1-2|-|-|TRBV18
TGTGCCAGCTTTAGAATGGGCAGCGACTATGGCTACACCTTC
CASFRMGSDYGYTF
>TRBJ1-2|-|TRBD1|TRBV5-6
TGTGCCAGCAGCATGGGACAGGGGGCACGTGGCTACACCTTC
CASSMGQGARGYTF
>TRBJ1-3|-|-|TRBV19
TGTGCCAGTAGTCCCGGGAGCTCTGGAAACACCATATATTTT
CASSPGSSGNTIYF
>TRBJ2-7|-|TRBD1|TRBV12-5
TGTGCTAGTGTGGGACAGGGCAGCCGCGAGCAGTACTTC
CASVGQGSREQYF
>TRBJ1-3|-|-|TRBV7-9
TGTGCCAGCAGCTCCCGAGCTACAAACTCTGGAAACACCATATATTTT
CASSSRATNSGNTIYF
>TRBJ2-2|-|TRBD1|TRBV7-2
TGTGCCAGCAGCCTCGGAGGGACAGGGTTGACCGGGGAGCTGTTTTTT
CASSLGGTGLTGELFF
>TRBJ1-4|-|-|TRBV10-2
TGCGCCAGCAGTGAGCTGGGGACGTCAACTAATGAAAAACTGTTTTTT
CASSELGTSTNEKLFF
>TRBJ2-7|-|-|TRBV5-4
TGTGCCAGCAGCTTGGACGGATACGAGCAGTACTTC
CASSLDGYEQYF
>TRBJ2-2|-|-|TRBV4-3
TGCGCCAGCAGCCAAGACTGGAACACCGGGGAGCTGTTTTTT
CASSQDWNTGELFF
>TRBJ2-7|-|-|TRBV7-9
TGTGCCAGCAGCCCCGGTCGGTCGGCCGAGCAGTACTTC
CASSPGRSAEQYF
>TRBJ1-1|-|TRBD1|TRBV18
TGTGCCAGCTCTCCAGGGACAGGGGCACAGAACACTGAAGCTTTCTTT
CASSPGTGAQNTEAFF
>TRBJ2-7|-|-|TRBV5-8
TGTGCCAGCAGCTTCCTTGTGGGGCAGATCGACGAGCAGTACTTC
CASSFLVGQIDEQYF
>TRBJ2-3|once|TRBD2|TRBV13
TGTGCCAGCAGCCGGCTCGTAGCGGGAGGCACAGATACGCAGTATTTT
CASSRLVAGGTDTQYF
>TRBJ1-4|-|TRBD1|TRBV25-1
TGTGCCAGCAGTGAATTAGAGGGAGAGAGGGGGCTCGGTAAACTGTTTTTT
CASSELEGERGLGKLFF
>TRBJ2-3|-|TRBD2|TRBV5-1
TGCGCCAGCAGCTGGACTAGTGGGACAGATACGCAGTATTTT
CASSWTSGTDTQYF
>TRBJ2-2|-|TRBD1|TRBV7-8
TGTGCCAGCAGATCCGGGACAGGGATGATAGGGGAGCTGTTTTTT
CASRSGTGMIGELFF
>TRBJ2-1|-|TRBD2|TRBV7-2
TGTGCCAGCAGCTTAGGCGGCGCGGGAGGTAGCGATGAGCAGTTCTTC
CASSLGGAGGSDEQFF
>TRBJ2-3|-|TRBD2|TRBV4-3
TGCGCCAGCAGCCAAGATCAGCGAGCGGGAGTATTAGATACGCAGTATTTT
CASSQDQRAGVLDTQYF
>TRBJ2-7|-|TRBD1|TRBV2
TGTGCCAGCAGTGAAGGGTGGGCAGGGGGTCCCTACGAGCAGTACTTC
CASSEGWAGGPYEQYF
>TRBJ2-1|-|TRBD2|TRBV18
TGTGCCAGCTCACAGGCTAGCGGGAGGGCCTTACATGAGCAGTTCTTC
CASSQASGRALHEQFF
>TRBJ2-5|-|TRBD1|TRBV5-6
TGTGCCAGCAGCTCCTACGGGACAGGGGAAGAGACCCAGTACTTC
CASSSYGTGEETQYF
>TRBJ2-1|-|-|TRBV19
TGTGCCAGTAGTATAGCTGGGGGGGCCTCATACAATGAGCAGTTCTTC
CASSIAGGASYNEQFF
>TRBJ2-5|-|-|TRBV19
TGTGCCAGTAGTTTGAGGGGGAAAGAGACCCAGTACTTC
CASSLRGKETQYF
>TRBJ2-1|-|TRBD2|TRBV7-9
TGTGCCAGCAGCCCTAGCGGGAGGCCCTACAATGAGCAGTTCTTC
CASSPSGRPYNEQFF
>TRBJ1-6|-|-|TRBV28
TGTGCCAGCAGTTTATTACATCTCAATTCACCCCTCCACTTT
CASSLLHLNSPLHF